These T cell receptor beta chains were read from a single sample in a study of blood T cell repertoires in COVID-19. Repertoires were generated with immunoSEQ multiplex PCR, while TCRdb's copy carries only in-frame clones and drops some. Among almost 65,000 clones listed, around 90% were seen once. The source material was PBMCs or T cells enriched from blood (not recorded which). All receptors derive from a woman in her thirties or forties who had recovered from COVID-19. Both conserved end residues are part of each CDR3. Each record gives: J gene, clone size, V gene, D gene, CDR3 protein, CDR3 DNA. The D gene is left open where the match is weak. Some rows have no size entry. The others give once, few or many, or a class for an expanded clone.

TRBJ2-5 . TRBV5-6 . CASSFGGGAETQYF TGTGCCAGCAGCTTTGGTGGGGGCGCCGAGACCCAGTACTTC
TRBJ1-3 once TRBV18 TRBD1 CASSPDIGTVGNTIYF TGTGCCAGCTCGCCGGATATCGGGACAGTTGGAAACACCATATATTTT
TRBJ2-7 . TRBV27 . CASSLSGYEQYF TGTGCCAGCAGTTTATCCGGCTACGAGCAGTACTTC
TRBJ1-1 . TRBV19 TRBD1 CASSIPGTVNTEAFF TGTGCCAGTAGTATCCCCGGGACAGTGAACACTGAAGCTTTCTTT
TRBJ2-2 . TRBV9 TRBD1 CASSARTGANTGELFF TGTGCCAGCAGCGCACGGACAGGGGCGAACACCGGGGAGCTGTTTTTT
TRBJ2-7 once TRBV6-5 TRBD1 CASSTGQGPYEQYF TGTGCCAGCAGTACTGGACAGGGACCCTACGAGCAGTACTTC
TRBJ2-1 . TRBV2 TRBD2 CASATSGGANNEQFF TGTGCCAGCGCTACTAGCGGGGGGGCCAACAATGAGCAGTTCTTC
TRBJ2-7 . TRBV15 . CATSRDRSYEQYF TGTGCCACCAGCAGAGACAGGTCCTACGAGCAGTACTTC
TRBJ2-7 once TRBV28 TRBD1 CASSLSTGDSYEQYF TGTGCCAGCAGTTTATCGACAGGGGACTCCTACGAGCAGTACTTC
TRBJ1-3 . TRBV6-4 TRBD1 CASSAGQGAGNTIYF TGTGCCAGCAGCGCGGGACAGGGTGCTGGAAACACCATATATTTT
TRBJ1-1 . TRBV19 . CASTAPGQMNTEAFF TGTGCCAGTACCGCCCCCGGACAGATGAACACTGAAGCTTTCTTT
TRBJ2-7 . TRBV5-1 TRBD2 CASSAERGAAPEQYF TGCGCCAGCAGCGCCGAGCGGGGGGCAGCTCCCGAGCAGTACTTC
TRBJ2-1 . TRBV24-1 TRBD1 CATSDPRDRALGEQFF TGTGCCACCAGTGACCCCCGGGACAGGGCCCTAGGTGAGCAGTTCTTC
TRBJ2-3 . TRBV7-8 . CASSFEAGGTDTQYF TGTGCCAGCAGCTTTGAAGCTGGTGGCACAGATACGCAGTATTTT
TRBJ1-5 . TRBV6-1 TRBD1 CASSDTTGSNQPQHF TGTGCCAGCAGTGATACGACAGGGTCCAATCAGCCCCAGCATTTT
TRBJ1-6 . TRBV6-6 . CASTPKGQGRSPLHF TGTGCCAGCACCCCAAAGGGGCAGGGCCGTTCACCCCTCCACTTT